The next 25 T cell receptor beta chains were all read from a single sample in a study of blood T cell repertoires in COVID-19 (dated by TCRdb to about 2020). Library generation was performed with the immunoSEQ multiplex PCR assay. TCRdb provides this immuneACCESS table in a form limited to in-frame rearrangements. Some clones are lacking; in checked studies, under half of them reflect an unresolved V gene, and why the rest are absent is not known. In all, the sample holds some 460,000 clones, and 75% to 90% of those were seen once. The ten biggest clones cover 0.7% of the sample. The sample was PBMCs or T cells enriched from blood (not recorded which). The receptor set was obtained from a woman aged 18 to 35 who had recovered from COVID-19.

The chain is built from TRBV5-6 and TRBJ2-3; 8 bases align to TRBD1. With V trimmed by 8 bases and J by 2 bases, 4 bases remained unmatched. CDR3 length: 13 residues. Germline V gene lookup returns CDR1 SGHDT and CDR2 YYEEEE. The CDR3 sequence: CASFQGATDTQYF. CDR3 coding DNA: TGTGCCAGTTTCCAGGGGGCCACAGATACGCAGTATTTT.

This chain links TRBV6-5 with TRBJ1-2, with 9 bases matching TRBD1. The CDR3 covers 15 residues. The germline gives CDR1 MNHEY, CDR2 SVGAGI. The J segment lost 4 bases and the V segment lost 4 bases, leaving 7 bases of the junction unmatched. The CDR3 sequence: CASSFNDRGTYGYTF. The CDR3 DNA sequence: TGTGCCAGCAGTTTTAACGACAGGGGGACCTATGGCTACACCTTC.

This clone was detected a few times. The rearrangement uses TRBV6-1 and TRBJ2-3; TRBD2 aligns across 11 bases. Looked up from germline, CDR1 is MNHNS and CDR2 is SASEGT. J lost 5 bases, V lost 2 bases, and 3 bases had no gene match. CDR3 length: 15 residues. Here the CDR3 DNA reads TGTGCCAGCAGTGAAAGTAGCGGGGGGGTAGATACGCAGTATTTT. Translation gives CASSESSGGVDTQYF.

The rearrangement uses TRBV14 and TRBJ2-6, with TRBD2 as a possible D gene (5 bases). The CDR3 is 21 residues long. V was trimmed by 0 bases and J by 1 base, leaving 22 bases between them. Germline values: CDR1 SGHDN, CDR2 FVKESK. The CDR3 is CASSQELGSLGSVSGANVLTF. CDR3 DNA sequence: TGTGCCAGCAGCCAAGAATTGGGGAGTCTGGGGAGTGTTTCTGGGGCCAACGTCCTGACTTTC.

V usage is TRBV4-1 and J usage is TRBJ1-4; D is unclear. Looked up from germline, CDR1 is MGHRA and CDR2 is YSYEKL. The CDR3 consists of 13 residues. V lost 4 bases to trimming and J lost 4 bases, with 7 bases between them. The CDR3 DNA reads as TGCGCCAGCAGCCTCCTACTTAATGAAAAACTGTTTTTT. Translating it yields CASSLLLNEKLFF.

This rearrangement joins TRBV3-1 (or the pseudogene TRBV3-2) to TRBJ1-1; D possibly corresponds to TRBD1 (6 bases). Trimming stripped 4 bases from V and 1 base from J, with 10 bases between. This CDR3 spans 14 amino acids. CDR1 LGHDT and CDR2 YNNKEL come from the germline V gene (reference sequence). CDR3 sequence: CASSPWTENTEAFF. CDR3 sequence (DNA): TGTGCCAGCAGCCCTTGGACAGAGAACACTGAAGCTTTCTTT.

V gene TRBV28 combines with J gene TRBJ1-2, with 7 bases aligning to TRBD1. Germline-derived CDR1 and CDR2 are MDHEN and SYDVKM. There are 14 residues in the CDR3. Trimming at V came to 6 bases and at J to 8 bases, leaving 12 bases not matched to a gene. In DNA form, the CDR3 reads TGTGCCAGCAGCCGACTTATGAGGGGGCAGGGCTACACCTTC. Its translation is CASSRLMRGQGYTF.

V is TRBV6-2 or TRBV6-3 and J is TRBJ2-7; D is perhaps TRBD1 (6 bases). This CDR3 has 14 residues. Germline assignment: CDR1 MNHEY and CDR2 SVGEGT. V was trimmed by 2 bases and J by 4 bases, leaving 12 bases between them. CDR3 amino acids: CASSYVGGSYEQYF. The CDR3 nucleotides read TGTGCCAGCAGTTACGTAGGGGGTTCGTACGAGCAGTACTTC.

This clone showed up just a few times. V usage is TRBV7-9 and J usage is TRBJ1-2; maybe TRBD1 (5 bases). Trimming pared 5 bases from V and 1 base from J, leaving 11 bases between. CDR3 length: 14 residues. Looked up from germline, CDR1 is SEHNR and CDR2 is FQNEAQ (reference sequence). The CDR3 loop reads CASSAGRNNYGYTF. As DNA, the CDR3 is TGTGCCAGCAGCGCGGGACGGAATAACTATGGCTACACCTTC.

The V call is TRBV2, the J call TRBJ1-5, with 10 bases aligning to TRBD1. Trimming removed 5 bases from V and 8 bases from J; junction bases left unmatched: 12. Germline V gene data show CDR1 as SNHLY and CDR2 as FYNNEI. CDR3 size: 16 residues. CDR3: CASSLITGTGEEPQHF. The CDR3 DNA reads as TGTGCCAGCAGTCTAATAACGGGGACAGGGGAAGAGCCCCAGCATTTT.

CDR3 sequence reads: CASSPMRLAGGPAFTDTQYF. The CDR3 DNA sequence: TGTGCCAGCTCACCAATGAGACTAGCGGGGGGGCCCGCATTCACAGATACGCAGTATTTT. The genes are TRBV18 and TRBJ2-3; 14 positions agree with TRBD2. The CDR3 contains 20 residues. J gave up 2 bases and V 2 bases, and 12 bases lay outside the gene matches. Germline V gives CDR1 KGHSH, CDR2 LQKENI.

V and J are TRBV2 and TRBJ1-5, with D unclear. The germline V gene has CDR1 SNHLY and CDR2 FYNNEI. The CDR3 extends over 14 amino acids. V shed 3 bases and J shed 3 bases, with 9 bases lying between them. CDR3 amino acids: CASSDSLSNQPQHF. Written as DNA, the CDR3 is TGTGCCAGCAGTGACAGTCTGTCCAATCAGCCCCAGCATTTT.

J is TRBJ2-3 and V is TRBV5-1, with D hard to call. CDR3 length: 12 amino acids. Deletions cut 9 bases from V and 0 bases from J, with 8 bases between. The germline CDR1 and CDR2 sequences are SGHRS and YFSETQ. The DNA of the CDR3 is TGCGCCACTACCCTTAGCACAGATACGCAGTATTTT. Its translation: CATTLSTDTQYF.

This clone was picked up one time. The chain joins TRBV10-3 to TRBJ1-5; tentatively, D is TRBD1 (6 bases). The CDR3 spans 13 residues. The germline V gene has CDR1 ENHRY and CDR2 SYGVKD. Deletions cut 5 bases from V and 7 bases from J, with 12 bases between. The chain's CDR3 is CAISTGRTQPQHF. DNA for the CDR3: TGTGCCATCAGTACAGGGAGAACACAGCCCCAGCATTTT.

The J gene is TRBJ1-2, the V gene TRBV30; tentatively, D is TRBD1 (6 bases). From germline, CDR1 is GTSNPN and CDR2 SVGIG (reference sequence). The CDR3 spans 12 residues. Trimming pared 3 bases from V and 7 bases from J, leaving 12 bases between. The CDR3 loop reads CAWRSTGSGYTF. The CDR3 DNA sequence: TGTGCCTGGAGGTCAACAGGGTCTGGCTACACCTTC.

This clone showed up just once. The chain couples TRBV30 to TRBJ1-5, with D maybe TRBD1 (5 bases). V was shortened by 0 bases and J by 4 bases, with 10 bases between the two germline ends. This CDR3 comprises 14 residues. Germline CDR1 and CDR2: GTSNPN and SVGIG (reference sequence). CDR3 protein: CAWSVPGLNQPQHF. The DNA for the CDR3 is TGTGCCTGGAGTGTACCAGGGTTAAATCAGCCCCAGCATTTT.

This clone appeared a single time. The V call is TRBV7-6, the J call TRBJ1-2, with 8 bases lining up with TRBD1. J gave up 6 bases and V 5 bases, and 14 bases lay outside the gene matches. This CDR3 spans 16 amino acids. Per the germline V gene, CDR1 is SGHVS and CDR2 is FNYEAQ. The CDR3 protein is CASSPIQGARVDGYTF. The CDR3 region has the DNA TGTGCCAGCAGCCCGATTCAGGGGGCGCGCGTTGATGGCTACACCTTC.

The V gene is TRBV11-2, the J gene TRBJ2-3, with D hard to call. The CDR3 is 12 amino acids. Per the germline V gene, CDR1 is SGHAT and CDR2 is FQNNGV. With 6 bases removed from V and 6 bases from J, the gap between germline ends came to 10 bases. In nucleotides, the CDR3 is TGTGCCAGCAGTCCGACTTGGGATACGCAGTATTTT. It specifies CASSPTWDTQYF.

The V gene is TRBV30, the J gene TRBJ1-2; the D is unclear. This CDR3 contains 17 residues. Looked up from germline, CDR1 is GTSNPN and CDR2 is SVGIG (reference sequence). V was trimmed by 0 bases and J by 0 bases, leaving 17 bases between them. CDR3 in amino acids: CAWSVRRTLTTNYGYTF. Here the CDR3 DNA reads TGTGCCTGGAGTGTACGACGGACCCTGACTACTAACTATGGCTACACCTTC.

The genes are TRBV2 and TRBJ1-1; D is perhaps TRBD1 (6 bases). The CDR3 contains 12 residues. V was trimmed by 7 bases and J by 5 bases, leaving 11 bases between them. Germline lookup yields CDR1 SNHLY and CDR2 FYNNEI. The CDR3 DNA is TGTGCCAGCATTGAGGGGGGAACTGAAGCTTTCTTT. Amino acids: CASIEGGTEAFF.

The V and J genes are TRBV5-1 and TRBJ2-3; D gene ambiguous. There are 16 residues in the CDR3. V lost 0 bases, J lost 2 bases, and 13 bases lay in between. CDR1 is SGHRS and CDR2 is YFSETQ in the germline V gene. CDR3 nucleotide sequence: TGCGCCAGCAGCTTGGCCGTGGCTCCGTCCACAGATACGCAGTATTTT. Translating gives CASSLAVAPSTDTQYF. The full variable domain, its missing parts supplied by reference TRBV5-1 and TRBJ2-3, is KAGVTQTPRYLIKTRGQQVTLSCSPISGHRSVSWYQQTPGQGLQFLFEYFSETQRNKGNFPGRFSGRQFSNSRSEMNVSTLELGDSALYLCASSLAVAPSTDTQYFGPGTRLTVL.

CDR3 sequence (DNA): TGTGCCAGCAGTGAAAAGGAGTGGGGGACAGACAAATCTGGCTACACCTTC. This translates into CASSEKEWGTDKSGYTF. V and J are TRBV6-1 and TRBJ1-2; 7 nucleotides line up with TRBD1. This CDR3 has 17 amino acids. Germline CDR1 is MNHNS and CDR2 is SASEGT. The junction had 16 bases not matched to a gene; V was cut back by 2 bases and J by 7 bases.

The CDR3 sequence: CASSAPGTGYDEQYF. CDR3 bases: TGTGCCAGCAGCGCACCCGGGACAGGGTACGACGAGCAGTACTTC. This chain links TRBV7-9 with TRBJ2-7; 9 bases are a match to TRBD1. This CDR3 region has 15 residues. V lost 5 bases, J lost 5 bases, and 10 bases stayed unmatched. CDR1 SEHNR and CDR2 FQNEAQ come from the germline V gene (reference sequence).

About this clone: This sample includes further DNA sequences coding for the same CDR3. The V call is TRBV5-1, the J call TRBJ1-4, with D uncertain. Trimming took 0 bases from V and 5 from J, leaving 8 bases between them. CDR3 length: 14 amino acids. Per germline, CDR1 SGHRS and CDR2 YFSETQ. The chain's CDR3 is CASSLGTGNEKLFF. The CDR3 bases are TGCGCCAGCAGCTTGGGAACGGGGAATGAAAAACTGTTTTTT.

The genes are TRBV7-6 and TRBJ2-3, with D maybe TRBD2 (6 bases). CDR3 size: 14 residues. Looked up from germline, CDR1 is SGHVS and CDR2 is FNYEAQ. The ends were cut back, 2 bases at V and 5 bases at J, with 11 bases in the middle. As DNA, the CDR3 is TGTGCCAGCAGCTTAAACGCCGGGGGAGATACGCAGTATTTT. It specifies CASSLNAGGDTQYF.